The 22 T cell receptor beta chains in this list originate from one sample, sequenced in a study of cytomegalovirus exposure and HLA in healthy donors. PCR employed 60 Vbeta and 13 Jbeta primers. Using immunoSEQ multiplex PCR, the repertoire was profiled, and TCRdb retains in-frame clones only, with some absent. The sample comprises about 200,000 clones, around 74% of which are singletons, and approximately 1.4% rests with the top ten. Sequenced material: PBMCs. The origin of the receptors is a girl aged 10-17 years in good health and CMV-seropositive.

This rearrangement joins TRBV5-6 to TRBJ1-1, with 7 nucleotides matching TRBD1. This CDR3 is built from 13 residues. V lost 5 bases and J lost 5; bases outside the gene matches: 6. Germline lookup yields CDR1 SGHDT and CDR2 YYEEEE. CDR3 residues: CASSNRGNTEAFF. The CDR3 nucleotides are TGTGCCAGCAGTAACAGGGGAAATACTGAAGCTTTCTTT.

The chain couples TRBV7-2 to TRBJ2-3; D unresolved. With 5 bases removed from V and 3 bases from J, the gap between germline ends came to 6 bases. Looked up from germline, CDR1 is SGHTA and CDR2 is FQGNSA. The CDR3 covers 12 residues. This CDR3 reads CASSIMTDTQYF. The DNA of the CDR3 is TGTGCCAGCAGCATAATGACAGATACGCAGTATTTT.

The rearrangement uses TRBV10-3 and TRBJ2-1; 11 bases map to TRBD2. The CDR3 length is 17 residues. V shed 10 bases, J shed 7 bases, and the junction held 18 bases outside the gene matches. Germline CDR1 reads ENHRY; CDR2 reads SYGVKD. The CDR3 coding sequence is TGTGCCACACGGCACGGGGCTAGCGGGGGGCCTGGGAATGAGCAGTTCTTC. Amino acids: CATRHGASGGPGNEQFF.

J is TRBJ2-2 and V is TRBV9; 9 bases line up with TRBD1. Germline assignment: CDR1 SGDLS and CDR2 YYNGEE. Trimming removed 5 bases from V and 3 bases from J; junction bases left unmatched: 2. The length of the CDR3 is 14 residues. The CDR3 nucleotides read TGTGCCAGCAGGAGGACAGGGGACACCGGGGAGCTGTTTTTT. Amino acid sequence: CASRRTGDTGELFF.

There are a few counts of this clone. The rearrangement links TRBV25-1 to TRBJ2-5; possible D gene TRBD2, 6 bases. Germline values: CDR1 MGHDK, CDR2 SYGVNS. The CDR3 totals 15 residues. With 1 base removed from V and 5 bases from J, the gap between germline ends came to 14 bases. The DNA of the CDR3 is TGTGCCAGCAGTGAATGGATGGGGGGAGTGGAGACCCAGTACTTC. Its translation is CASSEWMGGVETQYF.

The J gene is TRBJ1-4, the V gene TRBV5-4; possible D gene TRBD1, 6 bases. The CDR3 length is 13 residues. V lost 4 bases and J 7 bases, leaving 11 bases between the germline ends. Germline V CDR1 and CDR2: SGHNT, YYREEE (reference sequence). The CDR3 DNA is TGTGCCAGCAGCGACAGGAAGGGTGAAAAACTGTTTTTT. It specifies CASSDRKGEKLFF.

CDR3 sequence reads: CASSLRKGGGALVPSTDTQYF. The CDR3, as DNA: TGTGCCAGCAGCTTAAGGAAGGGCGGGGGGGCCTTGGTACCCTCCACAGATACGCAGTATTTT. This chain uses TRBV13 with TRBJ2-3; 9 positions agree with TRBD2. With V trimmed by 2 bases and J by 2 bases, 20 bases remained unmatched. The CDR3 is made up of 21 amino acids. CDR1 PRHDT and CDR2 FYEKMQ come from the germline V gene (reference sequence).

The chain employs TRBV5-1 and TRBJ2-7; the D gene is possibly TRBD2 (6 bases). V was clipped by 1 base and J by 3 bases, with 11 bases between them. CDR3 size: 14 residues. CDR1 is SGHRS and CDR2 is YFSETQ in the germline V gene. In DNA, the CDR3 is TGCGCCAGCAGCTTGTTCACCGGGAGCTACGAGCAGTACTTC. Residues: CASSLFTGSYEQYF.

This clone was recorded a few times. This chain links TRBV7-8 with TRBJ2-3; D is perhaps TRBD1 (6 bases). The V gene's germline CDR1 is SGHVS and CDR2 FQNEAQ. V lost 2 bases and J lost 2, with 14 bases in between. The CDR3 has 16 amino acids. The CDR3 loop is CASSLLARGLTDTQYF. CDR3 bases: TGTGCCAGCAGCTTACTGGCCAGGGGCCTCACAGATACGCAGTATTTT.

The chain has TRBV6-6 and TRBJ1-5; D remains unclear. The CDR3 is 12 residues long. The ends were cut back, 6 bases at V and 8 bases at J, with 11 bases in the middle. CDR1 and CDR2 (germline): MNHNY, SVGAGI (reference sequence). CDR3 DNA sequence: TGTGCCAGCAGGCAAGAGATAGAGCCCCAGCATTTT. This encodes CASRQEIEPQHF.

The V gene is TRBV25-1, the J gene TRBJ1-6; 7 bases map to TRBD1. There are 16 residues in the CDR3. The V gene end was trimmed by 3 bases and the J gene end by 5 bases; junction bases not matched to a gene: 7. The germline V gene encodes CDR1 MGHDK and CDR2 SYGVNS. DNA of the CDR3: TGTGCCAGCAGTGAGAGGGGGCAGGGAGATAATTCACCCCTCCACTTT. Protein product: CASSERGQGDNSPLHF.

V and J are TRBV5-4 and TRBJ2-1, with TRBD2 matching 10 bases. Germline loops: CDR1 SGHNT, CDR2 YYREEE (reference sequence). J gave up 3 bases and V 7 bases, and 10 bases lay outside the gene matches. There are 16 residues in the CDR3. This chain's CDR3 is CASSVAGGQNYNEQFF. The CDR3 coding sequence is TGTGCCAGCTCAGTAGCGGGGGGCCAAAACTACAATGAGCAGTTCTTC.

V and J are TRBV29-1 and TRBJ2-5, with D possibly matching TRBD2 (7 bases). The CDR3 spans 12 residues. V was pared by 7 bases and J by 5 bases, with 14 bases between. Germline V CDR1 and CDR2: SQVTM, ANQGSEA. The CDR3 DNA follows: TGCAGCGCGGGGAGGGGGATTGAGACCCAGTACTTC. Amino acids: CSAGRGIETQYF.

The chain is built from TRBV7-8 and TRBJ1-4, with a possible D match to TRBD1 (6 bases). Trimming shortened V by 4 bases and J by 8 bases, and 14 bases separated the two germline ends. CDR1 is SGHVS and CDR2 is FQNEAQ in the germline V gene. This CDR3 region has 14 residues. The CDR3 here is CASSSGTGSEKLFF. DNA for the CDR3: TGTGCCAGCAGCTCAGGTACAGGGAGCGAAAAACTGTTTTTT.

The gene calls are TRBV5-6 and TRBJ2-5, with D possibly matching TRBD1 (6 bases). V gave up 2 bases and J gave up 2 bases, with 13 bases separating them. This CDR3 is 15 amino acids long. The germline gives CDR1 SGHDT, CDR2 YYEEEE. The CDR3 DNA is TGTGCCAGCAGCTTAGACCAGGGGAATCAAGAGACCCAGTACTTC. Its translation is CASSLDQGNQETQYF. The full variable domain, its missing parts supplied by reference TRBV5-6 and TRBJ2-5, is DAGVTQSPTHLIKTRGQQVTLRCSPKSGHDTVSWYQQALGQGPQFIFQYYEEEERQRGNFPDRFSGHQFPNYSSELNVNALLLGDSALYLCASSLDQGNQETQYFGPGTRLLVL.

This rearrangement joins TRBV21-1 to TRBJ2-7; the tabulated D call, TRBD1, remains unverified against the DNA. TRBV21-1 is noted as a pseudogene. The length of the CDR3 is 14 residues. The CDR3 protein is CASSKATGGSEQYF. The DNA for the CDR3 is TGTGCCAGCAGCAAAGCGACAGGGGGCAGCGAGCAGTACTTC.

This rearrangement joins TRBV6-5 to TRBJ2-7, with 9 bases matching TRBD1. With 2 bases clipped from V and 2 bases from J, the junction kept 4 bases outside the gene matches. Germline values: CDR1 MNHEY, CDR2 SVGAGI. CDR3 length: 15 residues. CDR3 sequence: CASSYGTGRPYEQYF. The CDR3 DNA sequence: TGTGCCAGCAGTTACGGGACAGGGCGACCCTACGAGCAGTACTTC.

This sequence joins TRBV9 and TRBJ2-7; D remains unclear. Per germline, CDR1 SGDLS and CDR2 YYNGEE. Trimming pared 3 bases from V and 5 bases from J, leaving 9 bases between. This CDR3 region has 12 residues. The CDR3 protein is CASSGVRNEQYF. The CDR3 nucleotides are TGTGCCAGCAGCGGGGTGAGGAACGAGCAGTACTTC.

The J gene is TRBJ1-2, the V gene TRBV9; D is undetermined. CDR1 SGDLS and CDR2 YYNGEE come from the germline V gene. The V end was cut by 0 bases, the J end by 8 bases, with 14 bases between. The CDR3 extends over 14 amino acids. CDR3 region: CASSVGIAPGGYTF. The DNA of the CDR3 is TGTGCCAGCAGCGTAGGCATCGCACCGGGGGGCTACACCTTC. The complete variable domain, with remaining parts taken from reference TRBV9 and TRBJ1-2, reads DSGVTQTPKHLITATGQRVTLRCSPRSGDLSVYWYQQSLDQGLQFLIQYYNGEERAKGNILERFSAQQFPDLHSELNLSSLELGDSALYFCASSVGIAPGGYTFGSGTRLTVV.

The chain joins TRBV5-1 to TRBJ2-7, with 12 bases aligning to TRBD2. The J segment lost 6 bases and the V segment lost 4 bases, leaving 5 bases of the junction unmatched. Germline assignment: CDR1 SGHRS and CDR2 YFSETQ. This CDR3 comprises 14 residues. CDR3 residues: CASSARLAGAEQYF. CDR3 DNA sequence: TGCGCCAGCAGCGCCAGACTAGCGGGGGCCGAGCAGTACTTC. The full variable domain, with the rest looked up from reference TRBV5-1 and TRBJ2-7, is KAGVTQTPRYLIKTRGQQVTLSCSPISGHRSVSWYQQTPGQGLQFLFEYFSETQRNKGNFPGRFSGRQFSNSRSEMNVSTLELGDSALYLCASSARLAGAEQYFGPGTRLTVT.

V is TRBV2 and J is TRBJ2-1; 9 bases fit TRBD1. Germline lookup yields CDR1 SNHLY and CDR2 FYNNEI. The CDR3 extends over 15 amino acids. V shed 8 bases and J 2 bases; nucleotides not matched to a gene: 7. The CDR3 nucleotides are TGTGCCAGCGTCAACAGACAGGGGGCCTACAATGAGCAGTTCTTC. This sequence encodes CASVNRQGAYNEQFF.

The chain has TRBV5-1 and TRBJ2-5, with D unresolved. Germline CDR1 is SGHRS and CDR2 is YFSETQ. V gave up 5 bases and J gave up 0 bases, with 14 bases separating them. This CDR3 region has 15 residues. The CDR3 reads CASRPTGSYQETQYF. As DNA, the CDR3 is TGCGCCAGCAGGCCCACTGGTTCGTACCAAGAGACCCAGTACTTC.